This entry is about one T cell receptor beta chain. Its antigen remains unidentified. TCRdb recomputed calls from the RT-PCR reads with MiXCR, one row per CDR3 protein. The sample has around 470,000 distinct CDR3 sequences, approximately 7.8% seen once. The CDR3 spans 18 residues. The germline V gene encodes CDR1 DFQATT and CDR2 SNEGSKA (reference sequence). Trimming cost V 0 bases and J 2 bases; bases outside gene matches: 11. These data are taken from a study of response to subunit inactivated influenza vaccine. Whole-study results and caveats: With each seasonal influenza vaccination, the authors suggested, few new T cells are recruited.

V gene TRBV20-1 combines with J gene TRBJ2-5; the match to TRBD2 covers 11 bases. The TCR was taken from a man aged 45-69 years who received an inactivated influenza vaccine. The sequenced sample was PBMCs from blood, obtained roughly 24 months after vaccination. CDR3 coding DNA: TGCAGTGCTAGAGATGGATTTGGACTAGCGGGTCAGCAAGAGACCCAGTACTTC. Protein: CSARDGFGLAGQQETQYF.